These 12 T cell receptor beta chains originate from one sample sequenced in a study of blood T cell repertoires in COVID-19. Assay used: immunoSEQ multiplex PCR; TCRdb lists only in-frame clones, some missing. Counted here are about 41,000 clones, roughly 87% occurring once; the ten biggest clones make up around 4%. The sequenced material came from peripheral blood. Receptor source: a man in his fifties or sixties with acute or convalescent COVID-19.

V and J are TRBV19 and TRBJ1-5, with 7 bases lining up with TRBD1. CDR3 size: 12 residues. Germline CDR1 is LNHDA and CDR2 is SQIVND (reference sequence). With 7 bases clipped from V and 6 bases from J, the junction kept 3 bases outside the gene matches. CDR3 sequence: CASKEGAQPQHF. CDR3 bases: TGTGCCAGTAAGGAGGGGGCTCAGCCCCAGCATTTT.

The V gene is TRBV24-1, the J gene TRBJ2-1; 9 bases map to TRBD1. Germline V gene sequence: CDR1 KGHDR, CDR2 SFDVKD. The CDR3 loop spans 17 amino acids. The V and J ends lost 3 bases and 4 bases, in that order; junction bases with no gene match: 9. CDR3 sequence: CATSDPATGGDYNEQFF. In nucleotides, the CDR3 is TGTGCCACCAGTGATCCCGCCACAGGGGGCGATTACAATGAGCAGTTCTTC.

The chain joins TRBV5-1 to TRBJ2-6; D is possibly TRBD2 (7 bases). Germline lookup yields CDR1 SGHRS and CDR2 YFSETQ. Trimming pared 6 bases from V and 1 base from J, leaving 14 bases between. This CDR3 has 16 residues. CDR3 loop: CASTPAGASGANVLTF. CDR3 DNA: TGCGCCAGCACCCCGGCGGGGGCATCTGGGGCCAACGTCCTGACTTTC.

The chain links TRBV9 to TRBJ1-1; D gene unclear. The CDR3 covers 15 residues. The germline CDR1 and CDR2 sequences are SGDLS and YYNGEE. Trimming took off 4 bases at V and 1 base at J, with 14 bases between the two ends. The CDR3 nucleotides are TGTGCCAGCAGCCCTAGTGGAGACGGGAACACTGAAGCTTTCTTT. Protein: CASSPSGDGNTEAFF.

This chain links TRBV29-1 with TRBJ2-6, with 10 bases lining up with TRBD1. The V and J ends lost 0 bases and 4 bases, in that order; junction bases with no gene match: 9. Germline values: CDR1 SQVTM, CDR2 ANQGSEA. The CDR3 contains 18 residues. CDR3 protein: CSVEDPGTGVVGANVLTF. The CDR3 DNA reads as TGCAGCGTTGAAGATCCCGGGACAGGGGTGGTGGGGGCCAACGTCCTGACTTTC.

The sample holds one count of this clone. The J gene is TRBJ1-1, the V gene TRBV4-3; D perhaps matches TRBD1 (5 bases). The ends were cut back, 5 bases at V and 7 bases at J, with 20 bases in the middle. The CDR3 contains 15 residues. Looked up from germline, CDR1 is LGHNA and CDR2 is YSLEER. The CDR3 coding sequence is TGCGCCAGCAGCGAGAGCCAGGGTCGTCCCCTTGAAGCTTTCTTT. Translation gives CASSESQGRPLEAFF.

The chain carries TRBV25-1 and TRBJ2-5; D remains ambiguous. The CDR3 contains 15 residues. The germline V gene has CDR1 MGHDK and CDR2 SYGVNS. With 2 bases removed from V and 5 bases from J, the gap between germline ends came to 15 bases. The CDR3 is CASSELLEWRETQYF. DNA of the CDR3: TGTGCCAGCAGTGAACTTTTAGAATGGCGGGAGACCCAGTACTTC.

Of note for this clone: Different DNA sequences within this sample yield the same CDR3. V gene TRBV6-5 combines with J gene TRBJ1-1; 7 positions match TRBD1. In germline, CDR1 is MNHEY, CDR2 SVGAGI. With 5 bases clipped from V and 4 bases from J, the junction kept 4 bases outside the gene matches. The CDR3 has 13 amino acids. CDR3 nucleotides: TGTGCCAGCAGTCTTCAGGGGGGCACTGAAGCTTTCTTT. Translated: CASSLQGGTEAFF.

The J gene is TRBJ1-1, the V gene TRBV28; 8 bases fit TRBD1. There are 15 residues in the CDR3. J lost 5 bases, V lost 1 base, and 6 bases had no gene match. The germline CDR1 and CDR2 sequences are MDHEN and SYDVKM. CDR3 region: CASSLLGQGGTEAFF. Here the CDR3 DNA reads TGTGCCAGCAGTTTATTAGGACAGGGCGGGACTGAAGCTTTCTTT.

V and J are TRBV6-2 or TRBV6-3 and TRBJ2-7, with TRBD2 matching over 8 bases. Looked up from germline, CDR1 is MNHEY and CDR2 is SVGEGT. The V gene end was trimmed by 0 bases and the J gene end by 7 bases; junction bases not matched to a gene: 14. There are 17 residues in the CDR3. The CDR3 loop is CASSYSVWVAGPAEQYF. The CDR3 nucleotides read TGTGCCAGCAGTTACTCTGTGTGGGTAGCGGGGCCGGCGGAGCAGTACTTC.

The V and J genes are TRBV9 and TRBJ2-5, with D maybe TRBD1 (5 bases). Germline CDR1 is SGDLS and CDR2 is YYNGEE. This CDR3 comprises 11 residues. The V and J ends lost 3 bases and 5 bases respectively, with 5 bases between them. The CDR3 loop is CASSEGETQYF. In DNA form, the CDR3 reads TGTGCCAGCAGCGAGGGGGAGACCCAGTACTTC.

The V and J genes are TRBV2 and TRBJ1-3, with TRBD1 matching over 9 bases. The CDR3 contains 16 residues. V trimming: 6 bases; J trimming: 0 bases; junction bases outside the gene matches: 6. CDR1 SNHLY and CDR2 FYNNEI come from the germline V gene. The CDR3 bases are TGTGCCAGCAGGGCCGGACAGGGGATCTCTGGAAACACCATATATTTT. Amino acids: CASRAGQGISGNTIYF. The variable domain in full, with the rest retrieved from reference TRBV2 and TRBJ1-3, is EPEVTQTPSHQVTQMGQEVILRCVPISNHLYFYWYRQILGQKVEFLVSFYNNEISEKSEIFDDQFSVERPDGSNFTLKIRSTKLEDSAMYFCASRAGQGISGNTIYFGEGSWLTVV.